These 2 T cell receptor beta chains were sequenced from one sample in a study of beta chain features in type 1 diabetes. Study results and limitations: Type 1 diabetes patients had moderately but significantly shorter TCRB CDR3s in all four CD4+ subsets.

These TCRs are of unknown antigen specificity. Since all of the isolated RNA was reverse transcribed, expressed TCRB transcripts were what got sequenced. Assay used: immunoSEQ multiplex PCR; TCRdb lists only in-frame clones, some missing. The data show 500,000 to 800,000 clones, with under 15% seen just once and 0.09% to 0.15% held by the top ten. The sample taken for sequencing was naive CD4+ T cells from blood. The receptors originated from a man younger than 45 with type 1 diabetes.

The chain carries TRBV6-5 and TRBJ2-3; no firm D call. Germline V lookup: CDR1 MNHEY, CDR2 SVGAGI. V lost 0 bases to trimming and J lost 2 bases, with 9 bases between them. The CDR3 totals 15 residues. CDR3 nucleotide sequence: TGTGCCAGCAGTTACTCGTTGCGGAACACAGATACGCAGTATTTT. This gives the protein CASSYSLRNTDTQYF.

CDR3 sequence reads: CASGPGHRSSGANVLTF. The CDR3 coding sequence is TGCGCCAGTGGACCGGGACACCGGAGCTCTGGGGCCAACGTCCTGACTTTC. The V gene is TRBV5-1, the J gene TRBJ2-6, with D possibly being TRBD1 (6 bases). V lost 8 bases, J lost 0 bases, and 18 bases lay in between. The CDR3 is 17 residues long. Looked up from germline, CDR1 is SGHRS and CDR2 is YFSETQ. Looking up the rest from reference TRBV5-1 and TRBJ2-6 gives the full variable domain: KAGVTQTPRYLIKTRGQQVTLSCSPISGHRSVSWYQQTPGQGLQFLFEYFSETQRNKGNFPGRFSGRQFSNSRSEMNVSTLELGDSALYLCASGPGHRSSGANVLTFGAGSRLTVL.